This passage covers 2 T cell receptor beta chains from one sample sequenced in a study of T cells in Graves' hyperthyroidism and ophthalmopathy (dated by TCRdb to between 2019 and 2020). Libraries were prepared through multiplex PCR. The instrument given in TCRdb is Illumina HiSeq 2000. The TCR beta CDR3 regions were amplified from RNA transcripts. The first round of RT-PCR for the TCR CDR3 was performed with the HTBI primer set and the Qiagen OneStep RT-PCR kit. TCRdb ran its own pipeline on the public reads, namely fastp trimming at Q25 and MiXCR clone calling, and kept in-frame beta chains. Rows with one shared CDR3 protein collapse into an entry with the most common genes and DNA. The sample table shows hundreds of thousands of distinct CDR3 sequences, and 45% are seen once. About 7% of the sample goes to the ten largest clones. Sequencing used peripheral blood or thyroid tissue (not recorded which). These receptors were taken from an adult man with Graves' disease, either hyperthyroidism or ophthalmopathy (not recorded which).

As for this clonotype: A junction boundary mismatches the germline segment, possibly from a read error. V is TRBV25-1 and J is TRBJ2-7; 10 bases line up with TRBD1. This CDR3 region has 16 residues. Germline CDR1 MGHDK, CDR2 SYGVNS. The CDR3 DNA reads TGTGCCTGCAGTGCCCCGGGACAGGGGATCAATTACGAGCAGTACTTC. Amino acids: CACSAPGQGINYEQYF.

Notes on this clonotype: The CDR3 end shows no conserved phenylalanine or tryptophan, and so a read error is likely. The DNA is omitted, as the CDR3 cannot be located on it reliably, and the CDR3 follows TCRdb's listing. The chain employs TRBV24-1 and TRBJ2-5; TRBD1, the D gene given by the table, was not confirmed from the DNA. The length of the CDR3 is 8 amino acids, counting both ends. The germline V gene encodes CDR1 KGHDR and CDR2 SFDVKD. The CDR3 sequence: CATRRGEK.